This T cell receptor beta chain was profiled in a study of identifying expanded T cells in peripheral blood. With regard to this clone: Its antigen remains unknown.

Profiled with immunoSEQ multiplex PCR; TCRdb holds only in-frame clones, not every one. This table holds approximately 130,000 clones, 84% found once. Trimming cost V 4 bases and J 8 bases, with 14 bases left between them. The germline CDR1 and CDR2 sequences are SGHDN and FVKESK. This CDR3 is built from 13 residues. During the collection period, no donor immune events like infections were recorded. General study results and limits: Clone count variance between roughly 2-week samples rose with total template count. About 1.2 clones differed between technical replicates, versus roughly 16 and 20 over time.

The clonotype originates from a person aged 18 to 70 in good health. The V gene is TRBV14, the J gene TRBJ1-2; tentatively, D is TRBD1 (6 bases). Sequencing was performed on blood. The CDR3 DNA reads TGTGCCAGCAGCCTCCTCTCGGGGGCGGGCTACACCTTC. This gives the protein CASSLLSGAGYTF.